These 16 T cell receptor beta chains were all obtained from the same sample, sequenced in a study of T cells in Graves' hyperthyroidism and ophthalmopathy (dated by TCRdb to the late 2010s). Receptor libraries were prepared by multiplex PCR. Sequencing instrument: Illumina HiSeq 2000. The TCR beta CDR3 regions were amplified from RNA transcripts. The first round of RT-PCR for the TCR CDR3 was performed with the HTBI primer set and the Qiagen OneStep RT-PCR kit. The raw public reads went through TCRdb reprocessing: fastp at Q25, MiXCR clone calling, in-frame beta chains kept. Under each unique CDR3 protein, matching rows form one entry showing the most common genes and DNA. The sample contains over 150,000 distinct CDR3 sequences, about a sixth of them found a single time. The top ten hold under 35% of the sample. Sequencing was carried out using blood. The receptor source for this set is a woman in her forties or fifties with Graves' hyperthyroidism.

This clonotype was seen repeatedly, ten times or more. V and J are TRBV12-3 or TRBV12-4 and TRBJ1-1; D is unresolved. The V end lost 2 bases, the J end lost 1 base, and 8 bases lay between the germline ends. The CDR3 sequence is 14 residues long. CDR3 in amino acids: CASSLRGSNTEAFF. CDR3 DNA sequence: TGTGCCAGCAGTTTAAGAGGGTCGAACACTGAAGCTTTCTTT.

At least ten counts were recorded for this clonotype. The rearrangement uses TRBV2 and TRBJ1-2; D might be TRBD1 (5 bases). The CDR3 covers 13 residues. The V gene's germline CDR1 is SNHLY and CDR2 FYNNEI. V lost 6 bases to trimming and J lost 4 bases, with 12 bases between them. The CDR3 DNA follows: TGTGCCAGCAGCGTTGACAGTCCCTATGGCTACACCTTC. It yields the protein CASSVDSPYGYTF.

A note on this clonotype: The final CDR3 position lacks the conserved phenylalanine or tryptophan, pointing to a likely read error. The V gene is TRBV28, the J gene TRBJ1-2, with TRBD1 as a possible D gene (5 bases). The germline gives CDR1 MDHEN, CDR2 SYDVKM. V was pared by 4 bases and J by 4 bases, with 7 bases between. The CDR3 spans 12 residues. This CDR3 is CASSSTAYGYTL. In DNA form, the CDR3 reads TGTGCCAGCAGTTCGACAGCCTATGGCTACACCCTC.

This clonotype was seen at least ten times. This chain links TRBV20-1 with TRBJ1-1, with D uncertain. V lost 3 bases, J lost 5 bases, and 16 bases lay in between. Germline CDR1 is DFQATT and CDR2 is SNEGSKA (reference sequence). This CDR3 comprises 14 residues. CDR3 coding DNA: TGCAGTGCTAGGGTGTCAGGCGAGAGGACTGAAGCTTTCTTT. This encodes CSARVSGERTEAFF.

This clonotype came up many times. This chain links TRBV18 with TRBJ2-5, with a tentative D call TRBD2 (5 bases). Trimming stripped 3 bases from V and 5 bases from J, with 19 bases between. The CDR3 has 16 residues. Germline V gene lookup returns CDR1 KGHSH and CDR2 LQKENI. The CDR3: CASSPQKSRGWETQYF. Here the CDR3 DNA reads TGTGCCAGCTCACCGCAAAAATCGCGAGGGTGGGAGACCCAGTACTTC.

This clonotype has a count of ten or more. The CDR3 coding sequence is TGTGCCAGCAACCGTAGGAATGAAAAACTGTTTTTT. Its protein is CASNRRNEKLFF. This chain uses TRBV2 with TRBJ1-4; D not certain. In germline, CDR1 is SNHLY, CDR2 FYNNEI. The ends were cut back, 7 bases at V and 5 bases at J, with 8 bases in the middle. This CDR3 comprises 12 residues.

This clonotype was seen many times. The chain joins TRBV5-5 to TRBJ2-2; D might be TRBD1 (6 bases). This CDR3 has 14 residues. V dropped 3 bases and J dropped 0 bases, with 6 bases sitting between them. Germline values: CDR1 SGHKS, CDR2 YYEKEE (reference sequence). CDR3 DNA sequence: TGTGCCAGCAGCTGGACAGCGAACACCGGGGAGCTGTTTTTT. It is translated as CASSWTANTGELFF.

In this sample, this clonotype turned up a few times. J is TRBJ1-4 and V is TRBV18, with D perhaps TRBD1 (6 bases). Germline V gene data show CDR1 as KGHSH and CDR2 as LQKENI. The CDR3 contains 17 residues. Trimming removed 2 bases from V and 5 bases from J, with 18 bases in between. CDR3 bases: TGTGCCAGCTCACCATTCAGGGTAGGACAGCTGAATGAAAAACTGTTTTTT. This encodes CASSPFRVGQLNEKLFF. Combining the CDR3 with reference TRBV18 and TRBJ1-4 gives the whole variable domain NAGVMQNPRHLVRRRGQEARLRCSPMKGHSHVYWYRQLPEEGLKFMVYLQKENIIDESGMPKERFSAEFPKEGPSILRIQQVVRGDSAAYFCASSPFRVGQLNEKLFFGSGTQLSVL.

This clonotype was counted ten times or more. CDR3 bases: TGTGCCAGCGCCACAGGCGCTCCTTACGAGCAGTACTTC. This sequence encodes CASATGAPYEQYF. This chain links TRBV6-1 with TRBJ2-7; the D gene is possibly TRBD1 (5 bases). Per germline, CDR1 MNHNS and CDR2 SASEGT. V was pared by 8 bases and J by 4 bases, with 15 bases between. CDR3 length: 13 residues.

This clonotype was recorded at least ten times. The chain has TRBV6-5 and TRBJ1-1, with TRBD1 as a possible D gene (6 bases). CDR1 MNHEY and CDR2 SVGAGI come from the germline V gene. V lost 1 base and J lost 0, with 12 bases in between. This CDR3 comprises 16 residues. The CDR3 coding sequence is TGTGCCAGCAGTTACTTAGGGGGACTCATGAACACTGAAGCTTTCTTT. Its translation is CASSYLGGLMNTEAFF.

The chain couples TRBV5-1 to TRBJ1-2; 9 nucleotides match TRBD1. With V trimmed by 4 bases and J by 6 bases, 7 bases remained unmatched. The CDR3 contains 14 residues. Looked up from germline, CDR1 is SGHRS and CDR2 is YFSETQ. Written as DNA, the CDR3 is TGCGCCAGCAGCCGGTTGGGACAGGGAGATGGCTACACCTTC. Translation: CASSRLGQGDGYTF.

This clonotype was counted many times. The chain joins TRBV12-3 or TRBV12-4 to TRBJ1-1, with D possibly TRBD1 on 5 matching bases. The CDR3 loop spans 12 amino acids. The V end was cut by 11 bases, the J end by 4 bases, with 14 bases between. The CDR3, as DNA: TGTGCCGTCAATCTGGGGGGCACTGAAGCTTTCTTT. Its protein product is CAVNLGGTEAFF.

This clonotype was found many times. In DNA, the CDR3 is TGTGCCAGCAGTTTCGCAGAGAACTATGGCTACACCTTC. The encoded protein is CASSFAENYGYTF. V and J are TRBV28 and TRBJ1-2; D gene unclear. The CDR3 contains 13 residues. CDR1 MDHEN and CDR2 SYDVKM come from the germline V gene. V lost 3 bases to trimming and J lost 2 bases, with 7 bases between them.

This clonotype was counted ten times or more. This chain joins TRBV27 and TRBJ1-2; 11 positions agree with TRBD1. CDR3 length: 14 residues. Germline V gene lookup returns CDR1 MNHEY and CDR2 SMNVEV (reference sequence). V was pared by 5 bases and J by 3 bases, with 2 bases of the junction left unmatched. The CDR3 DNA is TGTGCCAGCAGTCGGACAGGGGGCGACTATGGCTACACCTTC. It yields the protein CASSRTGGDYGYTF.

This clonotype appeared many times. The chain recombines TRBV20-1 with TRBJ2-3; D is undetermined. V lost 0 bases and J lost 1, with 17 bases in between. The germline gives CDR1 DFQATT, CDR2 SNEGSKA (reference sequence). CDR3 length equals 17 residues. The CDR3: CSARDTYTRPGTDTQYF. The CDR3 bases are TGCAGTGCTAGAGACACGTACACCCGACCCGGCACAGATACGCAGTATTTT.

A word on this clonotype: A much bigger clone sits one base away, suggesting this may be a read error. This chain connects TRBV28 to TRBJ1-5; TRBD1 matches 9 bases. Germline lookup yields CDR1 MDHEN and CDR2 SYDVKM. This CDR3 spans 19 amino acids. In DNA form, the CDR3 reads TGTGCCAGCAGATATTCGGACAGGGGCGACCATTATAGCAGTCAGCCCCAGCATTTT. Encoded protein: CASRYSDRGDHYSSQPQHF.